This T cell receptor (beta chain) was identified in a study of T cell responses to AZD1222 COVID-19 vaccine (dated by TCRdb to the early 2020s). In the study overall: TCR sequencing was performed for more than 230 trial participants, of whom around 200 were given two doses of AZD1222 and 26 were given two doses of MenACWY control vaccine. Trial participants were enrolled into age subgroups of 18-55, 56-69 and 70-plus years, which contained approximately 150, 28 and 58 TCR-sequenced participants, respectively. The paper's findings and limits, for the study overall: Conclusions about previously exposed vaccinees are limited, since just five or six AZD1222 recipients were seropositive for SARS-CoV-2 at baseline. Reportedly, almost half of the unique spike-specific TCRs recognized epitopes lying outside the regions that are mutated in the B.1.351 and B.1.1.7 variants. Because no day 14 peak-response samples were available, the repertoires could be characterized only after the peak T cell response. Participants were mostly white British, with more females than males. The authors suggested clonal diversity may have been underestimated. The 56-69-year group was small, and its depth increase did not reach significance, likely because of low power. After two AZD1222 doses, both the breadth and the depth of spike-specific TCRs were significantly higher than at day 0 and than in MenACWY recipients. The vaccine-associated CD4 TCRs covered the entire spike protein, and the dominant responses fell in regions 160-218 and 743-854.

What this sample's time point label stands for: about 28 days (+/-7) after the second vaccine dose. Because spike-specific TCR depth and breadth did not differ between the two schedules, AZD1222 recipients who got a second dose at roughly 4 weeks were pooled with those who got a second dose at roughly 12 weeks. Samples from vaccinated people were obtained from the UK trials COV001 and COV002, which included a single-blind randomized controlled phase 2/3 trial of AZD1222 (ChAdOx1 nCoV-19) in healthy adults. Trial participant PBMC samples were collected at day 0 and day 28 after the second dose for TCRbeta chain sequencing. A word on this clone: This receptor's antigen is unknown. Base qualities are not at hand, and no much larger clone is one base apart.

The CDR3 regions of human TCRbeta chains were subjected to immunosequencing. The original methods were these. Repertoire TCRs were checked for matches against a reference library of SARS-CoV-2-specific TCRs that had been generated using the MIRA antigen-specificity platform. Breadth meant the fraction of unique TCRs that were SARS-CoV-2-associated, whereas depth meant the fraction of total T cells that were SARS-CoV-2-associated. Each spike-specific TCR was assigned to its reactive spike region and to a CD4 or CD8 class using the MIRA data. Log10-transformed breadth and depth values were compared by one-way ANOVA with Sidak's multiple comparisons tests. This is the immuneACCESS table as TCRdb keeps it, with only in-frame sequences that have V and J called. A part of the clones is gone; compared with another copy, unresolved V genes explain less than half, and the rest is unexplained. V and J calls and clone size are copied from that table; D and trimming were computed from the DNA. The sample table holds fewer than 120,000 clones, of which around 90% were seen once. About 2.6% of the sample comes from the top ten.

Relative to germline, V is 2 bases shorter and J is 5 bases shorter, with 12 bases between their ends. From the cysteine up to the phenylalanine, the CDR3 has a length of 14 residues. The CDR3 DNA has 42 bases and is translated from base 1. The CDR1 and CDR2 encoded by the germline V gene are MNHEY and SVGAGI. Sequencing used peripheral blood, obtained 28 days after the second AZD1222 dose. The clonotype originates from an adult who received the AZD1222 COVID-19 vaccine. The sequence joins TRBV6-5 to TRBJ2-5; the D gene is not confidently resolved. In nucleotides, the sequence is TGTGCCAGCAGTTACGGGCAAAATGGGGAGACCCAGTACTTC. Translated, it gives CASSYGQNGETQYF.